The rows below give T cell receptor beta chains drawn from one sample of a study of T-cell memory formation after mild COVID-19. TCRdb independently ran MiXCR on the 5' RACE reads; one entry per CDR3 protein. The table has 180,000 or so distinct CDR3 sequences, under 14% seen once; the top ten hold approximately 4%. Sequenced input: PBMCs or a T cell subset sorted from them (not recorded which). These receptors were obtained from a man between 18 and 35 years old who had mild COVID-19 (a few samples of this study predate the infection). Cell type and time point are not known. CDR3s include the opening cysteine and the closing phenylalanine or tryptophan. The order of the fields is J gene, V gene, D gene, clone size, CDR3 protein, CDR3 DNA. A D gene is named only where the DNA matches it firmly. Size is stated for part of the rows, as once, few or many counts, or as a class when the clone is expanded.

>TRBJ2-5|TRBV7-9|NA|NA
CASSQSRETQYF
TGTGCCAGCAGTCAAAGTCGGGAGACCCAGTACTTC
>TRBJ2-3|TRBV30|NA|NA
CAWSVRVARSTDTQYF
TGTGCCTGGAGTGTGCGGGTGGCTCGAAGCACAGATACGCAGTATTTT
>TRBJ2-5|TRBV5-6|NA|many
CASSGVGETQYF
TGTGCCAGCAGCGGGGTGGGGGAGACCCAGTACTTC
>TRBJ2-6|TRBV21-1|NA|NA
CASSNHRGECGANVLTF
TGTGCCAGCAGCAACCACAGGGGAGAATGTGGGGCCAACGTCCTGACTTTC
>TRBJ1-5|TRBV18|NA|NA
CASSPLPYSNQPQHF
TGTGCCAGCTCACCACTCCCATATAGCAATCAGCCCCAGCATTTT
>TRBJ1-2|TRBV12-3/TRBV12-4|NA|few
CASSLWGDGYTF
TGTGCCAGCAGTTTGTGGGGGGATGGCTACACCTTC
>TRBJ1-5|TRBV6-2/TRBV6-3|TRBD1|few
CASSYWGQGRPRDQPQHF
TGTGCCAGCAGTTACTGGGGACAGGGCCGTCCCCGAGATCAGCCCCAGCATTTT
>TRBJ2-7|TRBV12-3/TRBV12-4|TRBD1|few
CASSTDRAHSYEQYF
TGTGCCAGCAGCACGGACAGGGCACACTCCTACGAGCAGTACTTC
>TRBJ2-3|TRBV7-3|TRBD1|few
CASRTGQTSTDTQYF
TGTGCCAGCCGCACGGGACAGACTAGCACAGATACGCAGTATTTT
>TRBJ2-5|TRBV20-1|NA|few
CSAPTGTQETQYF
TGCAGTGCTCCCACGGGGACGCAAGAGACCCAGTACTTC
>TRBJ2-1|TRBV6-5|NA|many
CASSRDNYNEQFF
TGTGCCAGCAGTCGGGACAACTACAATGAGCAGTTCTTC
>TRBJ2-3|TRBV5-1|TRBD2|few
CASSWGTSGGDTQYF
TGCGCCAGCAGCTGGGGGACTAGCGGGGGAGATACGCAGTATTTT
>TRBJ2-2|TRBV20-1|NA|few
CSASPPTGAGELFF
TGCAGTGCTAGCCCCCCTACTGGGGCCGGGGAGCTGTTTTTT
>TRBJ1-2|TRBV19|NA|NA
CASSFLQGPYGYTF
TGTGCCAGTAGTTTCCTACAGGGACCCTATGGCTACACCTTC
>TRBJ2-7|TRBV13|NA|few
CASSGSSYEQYF
TGTGCCAGCAGCGGCAGTAGCTACGAGCAGTACTTC
>TRBJ1-2|TRBV7-9|NA|NA
CASSFEPSLGYTF
TGTGCCAGCAGCTTCGAGCCGAGCTTGGGCTACACCTTC
>TRBJ2-7|TRBV4-3|NA|NA
CASSQALQGPYEQYF
TGCGCCAGCAGCCAAGCCTTACAGGGTCCCTACGAGCAGTACTTC
>TRBJ2-3|TRBV5-1|TRBD1|many
CASGTGSTDTQYF
TGCGCCAGCGGGACAGGGTCCACAGATACGCAGTATTTT
>TRBJ2-2|TRBV28|TRBD2|few
CASIIAGANTGELFF
TGTGCCAGCATCATAGCGGGGGCTAACACCGGGGAGCTGTTTTTT
>TRBJ2-3|TRBV7-2|NA|NA
CASSRRDSTDTQYF
TGTGCCAGCAGCCGCCGGGACAGCACAGATACGCAGTATTTT
>TRBJ1-5|TRBV5-5|TRBD1|NA
CASSGQGYSNQPQHF
TGTGCCAGCAGCGGACAGGGCTATAGCAATCAGCCCCAGCATTTT
>TRBJ2-3|TRBV7-8|NA|NA
CASSRLATDTQYF
TGTGCCAGCAGCCGTTTGGCCACAGATACGCAGTATTTT
>TRBJ1-1|TRBV5-1|NA|few
CASSFSGDRTEAFF
TGCGCCAGCAGCTTCTCTGGAGACCGCACTGAAGCTTTCTTT
>TRBJ2-7|TRBV7-9|NA|many
CASSPRVYEQYF
TGTGCCAGCAGCCCCCGAGTTTACGAGCAGTACTTC
>TRBJ1-5|TRBV7-6|NA|many
CASSLQAGQPQHF
TGTGCCAGCAGCTTACAAGCCGGCCAGCCCCAGCATTTT
>TRBJ1-6|TRBV7-9|NA|NA
CASSSRGDNSPLHF
TGTGCCAGCAGTTCTAGGGGAGATAATTCACCCCTCCACTTT
>TRBJ2-5|TRBV7-2|TRBD1|NA
CASSFVRDRAVKTQYF
TGTGCCAGCAGCTTCGTCCGGGACAGGGCTGTAAAGACCCAGTACTTC
>TRBJ2-1|TRBV11-1|NA|once
CASSPLGGPGEQFF
TGTGCCAGCAGCCCTCTGGGGGGCCCAGGTGAGCAGTTCTTC
>TRBJ2-5|TRBV19|TRBD1|NA
CASSIGAGGHIETQYF
TGTGCCAGTAGTATAGGCGCAGGGGGTCATATAGAGACCCAGTACTTC
>TRBJ1-4|TRBV28|NA|NA
CASTRGGEKLFF
TGTGCCAGCACCAGGGGAGGTGAAAAACTGTTTTTT
>TRBJ2-5|TRBV5-1|TRBD1|NA
CASSFSDRVTETQYF
TGCGCCAGCAGCTTCTCAGACAGGGTTACGGAGACCCAGTACTTC
>TRBJ2-7|TRBV7-8|NA|many
CASSLLAGGGPYEQYF
TGTGCCAGCAGCTTACTCGCAGGAGGGGGGCCCTACGAGCAGTACTTC
>TRBJ2-3|TRBV5-6|NA|few
CASKVRGPGTDTQYF
TGTGCCAGCAAGGTGCGGGGACCCGGCACAGATACGCAGTATTTT
>TRBJ1-1|TRBV9|NA|once
CASGSYNTEAFF
TGTGCCTCTGGCAGCTACAACACTGAAGCTTTCTTT
>TRBJ1-2|TRBV5-4|TRBD1|NA
CASSLLTGVYGYTF
TGTGCCAGCAGCTTGTTGACAGGGGTTTATGGCTACACCTTC
>TRBJ2-1|TRBV20-1|TRBD2|NA
CSAPGLAGGPEQFF
TGCAGTGCTCCGGGACTAGCGGGGGGGCCGGAGCAGTTCTTC
>TRBJ1-2|TRBV7-2|TRBD1|NA
CASSLMFGTGEGYTF
TGTGCCAGCAGCTTAATGTTCGGGACAGGGGAAGGCTACACCTTC
>TRBJ2-1|TRBV6-5|NA|few
CASSYDWGTHQFF
TGTGCCAGCAGTTACGATTGGGGGACTCATCAGTTCTTC
>TRBJ2-4|TRBV4-3|TRBD1|many
CASSQEARTGVQYF
TGCGCCAGCAGCCAAGAGGCTCGGACAGGGGTTCAGTACTTC
>TRBJ1-6|TRBV5-1|NA|many
CASSLVGGNSPLHF
TGCGCCAGCAGCTTGGTGGGCGGGAATTCACCCCTCCACTTT
>TRBJ2-1|TRBV10-3|NA|NA
CAITPGAGGNEQFF
TGTGCCATCACCCCGGGGGCAGGGGGGAATGAGCAGTTCTTC
>TRBJ2-2|TRBV5-1|NA|few
CASSSRATNTGELFF
TGCGCCAGCAGCTCCCGGGCCACGAACACCGGGGAGCTGTTTTTT
>TRBJ1-1|TRBV9|TRBD1|NA
CASSVRALNRGENTEAFF
TGTGCCAGCAGCGTTAGGGCCCTCAACAGGGGGGAGAACACTGAAGCTTTCTTT
>TRBJ2-5|TRBV7-2|NA|many
CASSSQGGGGETQYF
TGTGCCAGCAGCTCTCAGGGCGGTGGAGGAGAGACCCAGTACTTC
>TRBJ1-5|TRBV5-6|TRBD1|many
CASSLYVGRGERPQHF
TGTGCCAGCAGCTTGTATGTAGGCAGGGGGGAACGGCCCCAGCATTTT